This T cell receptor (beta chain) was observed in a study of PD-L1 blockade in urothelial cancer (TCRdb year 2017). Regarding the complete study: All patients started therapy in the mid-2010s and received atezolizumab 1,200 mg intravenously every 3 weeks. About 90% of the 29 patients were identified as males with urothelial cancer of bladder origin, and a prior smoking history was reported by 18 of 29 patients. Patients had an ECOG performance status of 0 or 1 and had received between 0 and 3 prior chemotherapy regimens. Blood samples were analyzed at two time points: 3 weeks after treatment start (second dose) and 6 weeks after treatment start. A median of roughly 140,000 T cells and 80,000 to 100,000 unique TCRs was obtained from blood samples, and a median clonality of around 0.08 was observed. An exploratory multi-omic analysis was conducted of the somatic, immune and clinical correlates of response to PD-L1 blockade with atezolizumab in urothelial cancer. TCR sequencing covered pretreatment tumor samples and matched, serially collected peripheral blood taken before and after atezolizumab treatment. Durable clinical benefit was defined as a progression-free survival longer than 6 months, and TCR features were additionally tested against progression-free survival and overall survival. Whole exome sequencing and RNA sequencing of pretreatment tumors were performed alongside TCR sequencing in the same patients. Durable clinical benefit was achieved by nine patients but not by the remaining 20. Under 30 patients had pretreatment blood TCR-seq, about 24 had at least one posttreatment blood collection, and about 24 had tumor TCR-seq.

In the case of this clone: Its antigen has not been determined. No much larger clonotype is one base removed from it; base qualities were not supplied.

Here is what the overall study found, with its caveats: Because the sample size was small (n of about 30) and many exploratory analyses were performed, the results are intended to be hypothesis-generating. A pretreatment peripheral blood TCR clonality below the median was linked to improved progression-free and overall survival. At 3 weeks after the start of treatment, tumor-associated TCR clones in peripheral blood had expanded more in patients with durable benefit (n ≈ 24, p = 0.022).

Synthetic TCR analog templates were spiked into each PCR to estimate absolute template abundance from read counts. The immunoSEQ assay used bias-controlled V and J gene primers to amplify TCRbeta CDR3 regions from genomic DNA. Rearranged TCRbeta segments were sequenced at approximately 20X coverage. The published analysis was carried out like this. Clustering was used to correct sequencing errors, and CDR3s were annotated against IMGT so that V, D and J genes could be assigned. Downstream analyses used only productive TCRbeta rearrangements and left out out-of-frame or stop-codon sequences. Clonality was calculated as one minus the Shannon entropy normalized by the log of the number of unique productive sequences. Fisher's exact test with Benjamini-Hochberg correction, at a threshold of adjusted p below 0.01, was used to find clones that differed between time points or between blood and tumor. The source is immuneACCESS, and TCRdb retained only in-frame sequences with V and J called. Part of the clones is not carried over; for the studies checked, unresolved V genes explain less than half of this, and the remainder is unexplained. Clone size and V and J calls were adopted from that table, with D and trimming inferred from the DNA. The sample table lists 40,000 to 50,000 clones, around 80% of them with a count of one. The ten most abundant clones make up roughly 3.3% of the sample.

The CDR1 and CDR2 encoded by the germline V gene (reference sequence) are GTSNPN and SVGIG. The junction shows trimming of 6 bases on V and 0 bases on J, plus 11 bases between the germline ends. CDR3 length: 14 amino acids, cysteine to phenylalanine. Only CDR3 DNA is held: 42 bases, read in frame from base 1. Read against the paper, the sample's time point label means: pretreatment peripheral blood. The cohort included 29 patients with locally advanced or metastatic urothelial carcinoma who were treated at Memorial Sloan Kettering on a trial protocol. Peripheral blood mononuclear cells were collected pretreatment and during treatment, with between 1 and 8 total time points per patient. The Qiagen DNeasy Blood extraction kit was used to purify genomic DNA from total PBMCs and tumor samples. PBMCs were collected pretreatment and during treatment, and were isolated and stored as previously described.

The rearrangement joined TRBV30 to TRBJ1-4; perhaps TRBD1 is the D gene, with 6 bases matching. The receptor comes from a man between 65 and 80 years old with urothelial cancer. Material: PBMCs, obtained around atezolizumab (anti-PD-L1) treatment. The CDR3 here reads CACTGTPTNEKLFF. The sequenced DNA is TGTGCCTGCACCGGGACACCAACTAATGAAAAACTGTTTTTT. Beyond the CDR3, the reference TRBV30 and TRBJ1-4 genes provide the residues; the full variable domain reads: SQTIHQWPATLVQPVGSPLSLECTVEGTSNPNLYWYRQAAGRGLQLLFYSVGIGQISSEVPQNLSASRPQDRQFILSSKKLLLSDSGFYLCACTGTPTNEKLFFGSGTQLSVL.